This T cell receptor beta chain is from a study of shared clonotypes between healthy human individuals. The repertoire was sequenced with immunoSEQ multiplex PCR; TCRdb's copy has only in-frame clones and lacks some. The table shows hundreds of thousands of clones, with around 73% occurring only once. Trimming took 6 bases from V and 0 from J, leaving 8 bases between them. This CDR3 comprises 13 residues. CDR1 and CDR2 (germline): MDHEN, SYDVKM. Whole-study results and caveats: Across a few donors, naive CD4 shared roughly 5.2%, naive CD8 3% to 3.5%, memory CD4 more than 2%, memory CD8 around 0.36%.

This clone was counted many times. Its antigen is unidentified. This sequence joins TRBV28 and TRBJ1-2, with D possibly being TRBD1 (5 bases). The receptor's source is a woman in her twenties or thirties in good health. Sequencing input: memory CD4+ T cells sorted from blood. Subset here: CD45RA-negative fraction. The CDR3 region is CASRMTANYGYTF. CDR3 DNA: TGTGCCAGCAGAATGACAGCTAACTATGGCTACACCTTC.